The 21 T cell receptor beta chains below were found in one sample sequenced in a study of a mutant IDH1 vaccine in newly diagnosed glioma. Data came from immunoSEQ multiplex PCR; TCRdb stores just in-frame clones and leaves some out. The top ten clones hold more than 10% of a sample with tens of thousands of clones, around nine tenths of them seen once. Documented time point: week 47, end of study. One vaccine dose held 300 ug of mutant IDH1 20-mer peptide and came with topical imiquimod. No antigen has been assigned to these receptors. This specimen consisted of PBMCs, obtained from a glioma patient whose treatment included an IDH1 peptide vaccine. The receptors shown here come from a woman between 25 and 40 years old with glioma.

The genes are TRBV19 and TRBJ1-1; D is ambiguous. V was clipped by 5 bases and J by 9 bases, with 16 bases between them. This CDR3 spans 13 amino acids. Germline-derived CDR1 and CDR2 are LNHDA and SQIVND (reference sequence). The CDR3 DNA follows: TGTGCCAGTAGTGCTAATCTAGAACCGAAAGCTTTCTTT. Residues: CASSANLEPKAFF.

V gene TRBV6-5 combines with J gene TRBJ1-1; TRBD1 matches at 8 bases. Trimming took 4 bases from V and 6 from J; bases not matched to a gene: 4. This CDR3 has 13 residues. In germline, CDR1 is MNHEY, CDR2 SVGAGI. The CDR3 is CASSSQGAAEAFF. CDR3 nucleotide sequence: TGTGCCAGCAGTTCTCAGGGGGCGGCTGAAGCTTTCTTT.

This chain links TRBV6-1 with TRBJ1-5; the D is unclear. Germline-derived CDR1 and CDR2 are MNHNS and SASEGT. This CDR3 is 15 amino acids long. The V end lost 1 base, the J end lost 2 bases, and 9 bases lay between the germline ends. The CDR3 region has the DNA TGTGCCAGCAGTGAAGGGACCTCCCGCAATCAGCCCCAGCATTTT. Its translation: CASSEGTSRNQPQHF.

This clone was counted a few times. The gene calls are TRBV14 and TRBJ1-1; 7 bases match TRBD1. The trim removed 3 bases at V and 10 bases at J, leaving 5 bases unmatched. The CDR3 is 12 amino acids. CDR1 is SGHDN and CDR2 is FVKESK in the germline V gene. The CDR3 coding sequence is TGTGCCAGCAGCCATACAGGGGCAGGAGCTTTCTTT. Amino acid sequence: CASSHTGAGAFF.

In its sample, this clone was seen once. Here the CDR3 reads CASSDSYYGYTF. For the CDR3, the DNA is TGTGCCAGTAGTGACAGCTACTATGGCTACACCTTC. The chain has TRBV19 and TRBJ1-2; D is possibly TRBD1 (5 bases). The V end lost 5 bases, the J end lost 3 bases, and 7 bases lay between the germline ends. CDR1 is LNHDA and CDR2 is SQIVND in the germline V gene (reference sequence). CDR3 length equals 12 residues.

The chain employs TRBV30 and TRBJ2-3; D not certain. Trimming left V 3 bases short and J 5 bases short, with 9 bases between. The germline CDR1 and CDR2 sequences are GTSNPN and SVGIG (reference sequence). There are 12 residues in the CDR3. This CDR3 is CAWREKGDTQYF. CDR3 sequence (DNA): TGTGCCTGGAGGGAAAAGGGAGATACGCAGTATTTT.

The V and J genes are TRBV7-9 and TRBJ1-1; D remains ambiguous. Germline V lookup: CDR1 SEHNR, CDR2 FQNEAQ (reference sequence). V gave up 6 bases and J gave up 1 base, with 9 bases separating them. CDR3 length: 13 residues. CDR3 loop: CASRTGGNTEAFF. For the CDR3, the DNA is TGTGCCAGCAGAACGGGCGGGAACACTGAAGCTTTCTTT.

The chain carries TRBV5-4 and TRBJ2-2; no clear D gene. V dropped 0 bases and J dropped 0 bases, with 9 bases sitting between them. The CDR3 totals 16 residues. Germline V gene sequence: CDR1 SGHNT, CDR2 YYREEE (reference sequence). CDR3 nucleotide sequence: TGTGCCAGCAGCTTGGGACTGAACGCGAACACCGGGGAGCTGTTTTTT. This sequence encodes CASSLGLNANTGELFF.

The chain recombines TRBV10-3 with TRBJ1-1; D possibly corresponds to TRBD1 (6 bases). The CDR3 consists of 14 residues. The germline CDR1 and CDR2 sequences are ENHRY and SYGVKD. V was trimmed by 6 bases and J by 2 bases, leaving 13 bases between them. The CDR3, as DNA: TGTGCCATCAGGGCGAGGGGGGCCAACACTGAAGCTTTCTTT. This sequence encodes CAIRARGANTEAFF.

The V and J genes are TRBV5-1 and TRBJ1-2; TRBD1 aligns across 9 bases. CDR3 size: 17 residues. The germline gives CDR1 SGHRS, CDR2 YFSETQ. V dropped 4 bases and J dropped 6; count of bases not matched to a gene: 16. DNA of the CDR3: TGCGCCAGCAGCCTTATCCGAAGACAGGGGGACCGTCATGGCTACACCTTC. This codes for CASSLIRRQGDRHGYTF.

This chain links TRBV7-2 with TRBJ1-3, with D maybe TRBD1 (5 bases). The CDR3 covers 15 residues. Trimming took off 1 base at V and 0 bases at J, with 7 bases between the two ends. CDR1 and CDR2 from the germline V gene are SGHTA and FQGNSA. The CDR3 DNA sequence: TGTGCCAGCAGCTTAGAGGGGATCTCTGGAAACACCATATATTTT. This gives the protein CASSLEGISGNTIYF.

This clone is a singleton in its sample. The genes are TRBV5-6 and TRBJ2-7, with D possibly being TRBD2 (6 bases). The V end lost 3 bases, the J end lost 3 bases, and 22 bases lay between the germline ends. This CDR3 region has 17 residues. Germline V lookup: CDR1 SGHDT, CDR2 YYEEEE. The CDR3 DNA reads TGTGCCAGCAGCTCCACCGCCCGGGGAAGGGGAGGCTACGAGCAGTACTTC. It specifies CASSSTARGRGGYEQYF.

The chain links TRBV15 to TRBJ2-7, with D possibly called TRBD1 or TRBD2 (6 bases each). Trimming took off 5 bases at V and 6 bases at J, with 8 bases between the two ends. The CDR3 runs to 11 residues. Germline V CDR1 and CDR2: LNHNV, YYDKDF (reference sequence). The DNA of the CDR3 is TGTGCCACCAGCGGGGGGCGCGAGCAGTACTTC. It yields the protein CATSGGREQYF.

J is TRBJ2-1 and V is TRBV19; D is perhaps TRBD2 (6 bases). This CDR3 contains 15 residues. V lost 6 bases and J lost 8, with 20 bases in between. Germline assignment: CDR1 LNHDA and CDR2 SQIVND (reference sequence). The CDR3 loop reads CASSPQASGHDEQFF. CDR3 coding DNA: TGTGCCAGTAGCCCGCAGGCCAGCGGGCACGATGAGCAGTTCTTC.

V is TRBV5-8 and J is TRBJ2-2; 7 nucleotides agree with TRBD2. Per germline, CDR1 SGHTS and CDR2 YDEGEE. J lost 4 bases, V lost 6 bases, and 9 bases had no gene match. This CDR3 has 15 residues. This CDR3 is CASTFGLVGTGELFF. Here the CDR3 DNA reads TGTGCCAGCACTTTTGGACTAGTTGGCACCGGGGAGCTGTTTTTT.

The DNA for the CDR3 is TGTGCCAGCAGCTTGAGGTCGTACACAGATACGCAGTATTTT. Protein sequence: CASSLRSYTDTQYF. The chain carries TRBV5-4 and TRBJ2-3; no clear D. The CDR3 is made up of 14 amino acids. Germline assignment: CDR1 SGHNT and CDR2 YYREEE (reference sequence). The V and J ends lost 1 base and 2 bases respectively, with 8 bases between them.

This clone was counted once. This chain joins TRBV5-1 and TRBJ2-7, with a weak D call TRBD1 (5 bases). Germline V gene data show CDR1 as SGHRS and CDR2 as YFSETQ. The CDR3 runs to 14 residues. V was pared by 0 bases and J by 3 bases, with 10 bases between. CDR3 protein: CASSLDQGLYEQYF. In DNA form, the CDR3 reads TGCGCCAGCAGCTTGGACCAGGGCCTCTACGAGCAGTACTTC.

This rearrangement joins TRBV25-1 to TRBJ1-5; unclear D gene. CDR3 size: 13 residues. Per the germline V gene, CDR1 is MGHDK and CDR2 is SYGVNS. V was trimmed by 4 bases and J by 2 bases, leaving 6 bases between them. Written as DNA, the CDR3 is TGTGCCAGCAGTGTTGGGGGCAATCAGCCCCAGCATTTT. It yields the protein CASSVGGNQPQHF.

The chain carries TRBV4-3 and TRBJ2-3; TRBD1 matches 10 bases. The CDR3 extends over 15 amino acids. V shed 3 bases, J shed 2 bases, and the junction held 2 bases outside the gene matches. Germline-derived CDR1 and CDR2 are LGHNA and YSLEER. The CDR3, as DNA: TGCGCCAGCAGCCACGGGACAGGGGACACAGATACGCAGTATTTT. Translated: CASSHGTGDTDTQYF.

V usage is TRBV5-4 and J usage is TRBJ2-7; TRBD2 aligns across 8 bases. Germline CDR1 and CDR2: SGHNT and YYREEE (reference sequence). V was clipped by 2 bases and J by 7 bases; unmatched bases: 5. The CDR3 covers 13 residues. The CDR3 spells CASSLRGGGEQYF. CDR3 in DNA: TGTGCCAGCAGCTTACGCGGCGGGGGGGAGCAGTACTTC.

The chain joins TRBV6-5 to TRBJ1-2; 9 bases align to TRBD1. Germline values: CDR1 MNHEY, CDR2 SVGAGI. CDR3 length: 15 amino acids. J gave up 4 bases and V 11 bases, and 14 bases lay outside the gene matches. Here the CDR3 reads CASRGSGDRAYGYTF. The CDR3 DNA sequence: TGTGCCTCCCGGGGATCGGGGGACAGGGCCTATGGCTACACCTTC.